The T cell receptor beta chain described here comes from a study of molecular identifiers for immune sequencing clone quantification. Study in general: For replicates, RNA isolated from approximately 20,000 or 100,000 naive CD8 cells was divided into five portions, of which four were sequenced.

Study-wide results and limits: Identical TCR molecules sharing a barcode could underestimate highly expanded clone sizes.

Generation of bulk TCR libraries relied on previously described methods and listed TCR primers. Via MiXCR, TCRdb re-called the PCR reads, giving one row per CDR3 protein. The sample shows about half a million distinct CDR3 sequences, 20% to 25% of them seen only once. Using a CD8+CD4-CCR7+CD45RA+ phenotype, naive CD8 T cells were sorted. This clonotype has ten or more counts. Its matching antigen is unknown. The sample taken for sequencing was naive CD8+ T cells from blood, with Jurkat cell RNA spiked in. Subset reported: FACS-sorted CD8+CD4-CCR7+CD45RA+ naive T cells. This receptor was identified in a human donor in good health. Some libraries in this study had Jurkat cell RNA spiked in.

For the CDR3, the DNA is TGTGCCAGCAGTTTCGGGAGGACCGGGGAGCTGTTTTTT. This codes for CASSFGRTGELFF. J is TRBJ2-2 and V is TRBV12-3 or TRBV12-4, with TRBD2 matching 7 bases. The CDR3 has 13 residues. Trimming at V came to 3 bases and at J to 5 bases, leaving 0 bases not matched to a gene.